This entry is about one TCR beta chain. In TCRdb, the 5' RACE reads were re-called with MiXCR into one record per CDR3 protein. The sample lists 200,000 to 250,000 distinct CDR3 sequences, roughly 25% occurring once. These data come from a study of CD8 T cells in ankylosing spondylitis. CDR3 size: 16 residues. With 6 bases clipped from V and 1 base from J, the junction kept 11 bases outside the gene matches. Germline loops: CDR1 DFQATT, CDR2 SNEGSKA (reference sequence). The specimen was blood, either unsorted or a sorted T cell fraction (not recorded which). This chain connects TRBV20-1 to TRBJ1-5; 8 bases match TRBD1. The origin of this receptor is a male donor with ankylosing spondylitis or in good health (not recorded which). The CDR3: CSALRTGSLSNQPQHF. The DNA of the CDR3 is TGCAGTGCCCTGAGGACAGGGAGTTTGAGCAATCAGCCCCAGCATTTT.